The following is a T cell receptor (beta chain) sequence with its context. Authors' methods: Estimated nucleated cell counts came from reference gene primer amplification. TCRdb keeps only in-frame clones here, not all; method: immunoSEQ multiplex PCR. The V and J calls and clone size are taken from that table; D and trimming were inferred from the DNA. The sample records 200,000 to 300,000 clones, 90% being singletons. Participants' reported clinical history set cohort assignment. The data derive from a study of blood T cell repertoires in COVID-19. The V end was cut by 4 bases, the J end by 7 bases, with 14 bases between. In germline, CDR1 is SGDLS, CDR2 YYNGEE. This CDR3 has 14 amino acids.

The rearrangement joins TRBV9 to TRBJ2-2, with unresolved D. The sequence was obtained from a middle-aged man who had been exposed to COVID-19. Sequencing input: PBMCs or T cells enriched from blood (not recorded which). The CDR3 coding sequence is TGTGCCAGCAGCTCCGCCATGTACGGCGGGGAGCTGTTTTTT. Its translation: CASSSAMYGGELFF.